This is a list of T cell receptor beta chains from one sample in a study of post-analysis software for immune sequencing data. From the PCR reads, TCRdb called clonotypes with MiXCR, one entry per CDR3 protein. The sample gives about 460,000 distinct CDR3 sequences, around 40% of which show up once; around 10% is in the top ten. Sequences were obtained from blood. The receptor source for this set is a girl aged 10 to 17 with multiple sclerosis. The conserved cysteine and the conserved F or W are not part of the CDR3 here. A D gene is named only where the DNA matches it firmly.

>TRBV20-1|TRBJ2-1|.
SARDSLLHEQF
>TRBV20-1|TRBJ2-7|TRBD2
SARTSGRTLTYEQY
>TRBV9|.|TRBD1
SSSIRDSREQY
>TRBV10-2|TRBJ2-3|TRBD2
ASSRWMLAGGTDTQY
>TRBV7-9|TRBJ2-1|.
ASSFQLDSEQF
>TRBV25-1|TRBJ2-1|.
ASSPPGGGDSYNEQF
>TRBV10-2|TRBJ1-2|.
ASSDVENLAPWGYT
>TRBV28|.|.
ASSPVSGYEQY
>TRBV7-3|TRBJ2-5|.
ASSLTRNPQETQY
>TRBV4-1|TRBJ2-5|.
ASSQGGGLETQY
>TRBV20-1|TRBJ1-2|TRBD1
SAGQARGGYT
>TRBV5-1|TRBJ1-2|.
ASSRDNYGYT
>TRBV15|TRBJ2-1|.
ATSRAKGLTYNEQF
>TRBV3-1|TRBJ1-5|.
ASSQENRQPQH
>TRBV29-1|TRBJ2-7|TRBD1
SVAGQNYEQY
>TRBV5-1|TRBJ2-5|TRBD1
ASSPGQAYQETQY
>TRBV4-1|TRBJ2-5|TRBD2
ASSQDERPAGGPRETQY
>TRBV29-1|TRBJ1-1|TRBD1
SGGQGRTEAF
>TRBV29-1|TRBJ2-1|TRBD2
SVLAGAVRNEQF
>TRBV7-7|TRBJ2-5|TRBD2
ASSLVASGQETQY
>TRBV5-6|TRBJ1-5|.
ASSLGQSLGPQH
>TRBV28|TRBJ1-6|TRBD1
ASSLTGQYYSPLH
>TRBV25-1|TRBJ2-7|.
ASSDPTGSYEQY
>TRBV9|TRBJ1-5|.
ASSVDGQPNQPQH
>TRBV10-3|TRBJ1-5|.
AISGAKNQPQH
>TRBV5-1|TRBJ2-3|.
ASSFTDTQY
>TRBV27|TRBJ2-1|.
ASGGSYSEQF
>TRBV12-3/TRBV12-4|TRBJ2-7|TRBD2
ASSLSASGRIYEQY
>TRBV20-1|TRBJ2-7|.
SAIPGPPGDEQY
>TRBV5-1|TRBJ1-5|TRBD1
ASSLGTGGHQPQH
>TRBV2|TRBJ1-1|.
ASSAGTTEAF
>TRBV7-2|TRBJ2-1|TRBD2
ASSLVAASGNQNEQF
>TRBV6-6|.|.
ARYGGPSTYEQY
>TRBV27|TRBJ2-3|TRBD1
ASSLWDRGTDTQY
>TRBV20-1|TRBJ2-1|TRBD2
SASLPPTSGRAYNEQF
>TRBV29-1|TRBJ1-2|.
SVGGTSENGYT
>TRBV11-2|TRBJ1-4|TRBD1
ASSLGTGWGREKLF
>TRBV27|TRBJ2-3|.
ASSLGAFRRTDTQY
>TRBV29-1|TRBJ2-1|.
SVEEVGSYNEQF
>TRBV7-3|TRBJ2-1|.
ASSLNSQGNEQF
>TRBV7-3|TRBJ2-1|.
ASSLAGKLEQF
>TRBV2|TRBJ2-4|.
ASSLNGFQEY
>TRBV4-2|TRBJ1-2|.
ASSQEGRSGSNYGYT
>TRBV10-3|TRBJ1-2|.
AIREAGRDGYT
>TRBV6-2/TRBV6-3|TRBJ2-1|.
ASSIRDGHNEQF
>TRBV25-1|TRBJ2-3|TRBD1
ASRPEPGQGGDTQY